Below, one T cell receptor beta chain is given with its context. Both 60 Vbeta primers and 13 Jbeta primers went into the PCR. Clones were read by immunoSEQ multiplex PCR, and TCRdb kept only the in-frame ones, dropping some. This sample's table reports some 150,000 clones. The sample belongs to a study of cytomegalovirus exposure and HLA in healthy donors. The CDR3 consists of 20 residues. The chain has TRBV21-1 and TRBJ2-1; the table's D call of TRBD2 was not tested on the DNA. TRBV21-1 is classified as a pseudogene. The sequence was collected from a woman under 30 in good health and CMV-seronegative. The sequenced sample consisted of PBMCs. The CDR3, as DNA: TGTGCCAGCAGCAAAGTCAAGAGGACTAGCGGGAGCAAACGGCACAATGAGCAGTTCTTC. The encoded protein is CASSKVKRTSGSKRHNEQFF.